This T cell receptor beta chain is from a study of immune heterogeneity within non-small cell lung tumors. Study background: With respect to histology, the tumors encompassed a few squamous cell carcinomas, about 9 non-squamous carcinomas and 1 not otherwise specified.

Multiplex PCR amplified TCR beta CDR3 with 32 V and 13 J primers. One entry per CDR3 protein, called by TCRdb with MiXCR from the multiplex PCR reads. The sample yields around 3,600 distinct CDR3 sequences, about a third seen once. In germline, CDR1 is DFQATT, CDR2 SNEGSKA (reference sequence). Between the trimmed V and J ends, which lost 6 bases and 0 bases, there was a span of 10 bases. CDR3 length equals 13 residues. Study-level points and caveats: Tumor sites in a patient shared identical dominant CDR3 beta clonotypes and also carried site-unique high-frequency clones. Different patients shared few of their high-frequency T-cell receptor beta clonotypes. Local T-cell clonality tracked moderately but significantly with local tumor mutational burden, giving an R of approximately 0.36.

Bulk tumor gDNA, around 630 ng per sample, served as the TCR template. The authors collected several far-apart biopsies from each primary tumor during surgery. Curative operations were performed on patients who had untreated, newly diagnosed non-small cell lung cancer. This clonotype rates as medium-sized. The antigen remains unidentified. The TCR originated in a man aged 70-80 years with non-small cell lung cancer. The J gene is TRBJ2-3, the V gene TRBV20-1, with D tentatively TRBD2 (5 bases). The specimen was lung tumor tissue. The DNA of the CDR3 is TGCAGTGCCGGACTCGCAAGCACAGATACGCAGTATTTT. Translating it yields CSAGLASTDTQYF.